A selection of T cell receptor beta chains follows, all from one sample in a study of blood T cell repertoires in COVID-19. Profiled with immunoSEQ multiplex PCR; TCRdb holds only in-frame clones, not every one. The sample lists tens of thousands of clones; around 91% were seen once. Material: peripheral blood. These receptors all stem from a woman aged 55-70 years with active COVID-19. Each CDR3 is given with its conserved first and last residue. Fields, in order: V gene, D gene, J gene, clone size, CDR3 DNA, CDR3 protein. The D gene is left open where the match is weak. Expanded clones get a size class; other rows say once, few or many, or leave the size out.

V gene: TRBV5-6; D gene: NA; J gene: TRBJ2-3; clone size: NA; CDR3 DNA: TGTGCCAGCAGCTTCGGCGGTAGCACAGATACGCAGTATTTT; CDR3 protein: CASSFGGSTDTQYF
V gene: TRBV4-1; D gene: NA; J gene: TRBJ1-1; clone size: NA; CDR3 DNA: TGCGCCAGCAGCCAAGAGGGCGGGGCGAGCACTGAAGCTTTCTTT; CDR3 protein: CASSQEGGASTEAFF
V gene: TRBV6-1; D gene: TRBD1; J gene: TRBJ2-7; clone size: NA; CDR3 DNA: TGTGCCAGCAGTGAGCGACAGGGCCGGTACGAGCAGTACTTC; CDR3 protein: CASSERQGRYEQYF
V gene: TRBV25-1; D gene: TRBD2; J gene: TRBJ2-5; clone size: NA; CDR3 DNA: TGTGCCAGCAGTGAATATAAGGGACTAGCGGGGTTCCAAGAGACCCAGTACTTC; CDR3 protein: CASSEYKGLAGFQETQYF
V gene: TRBV10-3; D gene: TRBD1; J gene: TRBJ2-2; clone size: NA; CDR3 DNA: TGTGCCATCAGTGCCTTACAGGGGTTCACCGGGGAGCTGTTTTTT; CDR3 protein: CAISALQGFTGELFF
V gene: TRBV10-3; D gene: TRBD2; J gene: TRBJ2-7; clone size: NA; CDR3 DNA: TGTGCCATCAGTGCCCTAGCGGACTCCTACGAGCAGTACTTC; CDR3 protein: CAISALADSYEQYF
V gene: TRBV29-1; D gene: TRBD2; J gene: TRBJ2-1; clone size: NA; CDR3 DNA: TGCAGCGTTGAAGGTTACGGGACTAGCGGGGGGATCTCCTACAATGAGCAGTTCTTC; CDR3 protein: CSVEGYGTSGGISYNEQFF
V gene: TRBV7-6; D gene: NA; J gene: TRBJ2-1; clone size: NA; CDR3 DNA: TGTGCCAGCAGCCCCAGCCCTCGACGGGTGAATGAGCAGTTCTTC; CDR3 protein: CASSPSPRRVNEQFF
V gene: TRBV3-1/TRBV3-2; D gene: NA; J gene: TRBJ2-5; clone size: NA; CDR3 DNA: TGTGCCAGCAGCCACGTACAGGCCAAAAGACAGTACTTC; CDR3 protein: CASSHVQAKRQYF
V gene: TRBV3-1/TRBV3-2; D gene: NA; J gene: TRBJ1-2; clone size: NA; CDR3 DNA: TGTGCCAGCAGCCAAGTGGGAGTCGGGGGGCGGAGGTTAGCTAACTATGGCTACACCTTC; CDR3 protein: CASSQVGVGGRRLANYGYTF
V gene: TRBV4-2; D gene: NA; J gene: TRBJ1-3; clone size: NA; CDR3 DNA: TGTGCCAGCAGCCAAGATTACAGGGAGGGAAACACCATATATTTT; CDR3 protein: CASSQDYREGNTIYF
V gene: TRBV7-9; D gene: NA; J gene: TRBJ1-1; clone size: once; CDR3 DNA: TGTGCCAGCAGCTTTCTGGGGCGTGGGAACACTGAAGCTTTCTTT; CDR3 protein: CASSFLGRGNTEAFF
V gene: TRBV11-2; D gene: TRBD1; J gene: TRBJ1-2; clone size: NA; CDR3 DNA: TGTGCCAGCAGCCTAAATACGCCGGGACAGGGGGGAGATGGCTACACCTTC; CDR3 protein: CASSLNTPGQGGDGYTF
V gene: TRBV5-1; D gene: NA; J gene: TRBJ2-5; clone size: NA; CDR3 DNA: TGCGCCAGCAGCTTCCAGGGGGGCGAGGGCGGAGAGACCCAGTACTTC; CDR3 protein: CASSFQGGEGGETQYF
V gene: TRBV10-3; D gene: NA; J gene: TRBJ2-2; clone size: NA; CDR3 DNA: TGTGCCATCAGTGCATACACCGGGGAGCTGTTTTTT; CDR3 protein: CAISAYTGELFF
V gene: TRBV5-8; D gene: NA; J gene: TRBJ1-3; clone size: NA; CDR3 DNA: TGTGCCAGCAGCTTGGGACTAGTGGATGGAAACACCATATATTTT; CDR3 protein: CASSLGLVDGNTIYF
V gene: TRBV9; D gene: NA; J gene: TRBJ2-2; clone size: NA; CDR3 DNA: TGTGCCAGCAGCGAGGGAACACCGCGGGCCGGGGAGCTGTTTTTT; CDR3 protein: CASSEGTPRAGELFF
V gene: TRBV6-5; D gene: NA; J gene: TRBJ1-2; clone size: once; CDR3 DNA: TGTGCCACTTCCATTCCAGGGAACTATGGCTACACCTTC; CDR3 protein: CATSIPGNYGYTF
V gene: TRBV30; D gene: TRBD1; J gene: TRBJ2-7; clone size: NA; CDR3 DNA: TGTGCCTGGAACAGGGGTCGACTCCTGCAGGGCTACGAGCAGTACTTC; CDR3 protein: CAWNRGRLLQGYEQYF
V gene: TRBV5-1; D gene: NA; J gene: TRBJ2-4; clone size: NA; CDR3 DNA: TGCGCCAGCAGCTTGGCGGGCAGGGTAGAAAACATTCAGTACTTC; CDR3 protein: CASSLAGRVENIQYF
V gene: TRBV2; D gene: TRBD1; J gene: TRBJ2-2; clone size: NA; CDR3 DNA: TGTGCCAGCAGTGTTAGGTGGCAGGGGGAAAGGGAGCTGTTTTTT; CDR3 protein: CASSVRWQGERELFF
V gene: TRBV4-1; D gene: NA; J gene: TRBJ2-1; clone size: NA; CDR3 DNA: TGCGCCAGCAGCCAAGAAGGAGGGGTGTTGAGACTACAGTTCTTC; CDR3 protein: CASSQEGGVLRLQFF